The rows below give T cell receptor beta chains drawn from one sample of a study of tumor-infiltrating lymphocytes in localized non-small cell lung cancer. Some clones are missing from TCRdb's copy, which holds only in-frame ones; the method was immunoSEQ multiplex PCR. This table holds some 13,000 clones, roughly 70% found once. The sample taken for sequencing was uninvolved lung tissue not adjacent to the tumor. The receptor source for this set is a human donor with non-small cell lung cancer. Each CDR3 is given with its conserved first and last residue. Fields, in order: D gene, J gene, V gene, clone size, CDR3 DNA, CDR3 protein. D genes are given only for firm matches. Clone size, where shown, is once, few, many, or a class for clones that have expanded.

. | TRBJ2-5 | TRBV7-3 | . | TGTGCCAGCAGCCCCGCGGGGCGGGGGCGCTTCGGGGAGACCCAGTACTTC | CASSPAGRGRFGETQYF
. | TRBJ1-2 | TRBV30 | . | TGTGCCTGGAGTGGGGCCTTCTTCTATGGCTACACCTTC | CAWSGAFFYGYTF
TRBD2 | TRBJ2-1 | TRBV19 | . | TGTGCCAGTAGTACCCCCCAACTAGCGGGCGAGCAGTTCTTC | CASSTPQLAGEQFF
TRBD1 | TRBJ1-6 | TRBV6-1 | few | TGTGCCAGCAGTGCAACAGGGGGGTATAATTCACCCCTCCACTTT | CASSATGGYNSPLHF
. | TRBJ1-4 | TRBV2 | . | TGTGCCAGCAGGGGGGGGACACAGACGAGAAGAAAACTGTTTTTT | CASRGGTQTRRKLFF
. | TRBJ2-7 | TRBV5-4 | . | TGTGCCAGCTCAAAGGACGGGACCTACGAGCAGTACTTC | CASSKDGTYEQYF
TRBD2 | TRBJ2-5 | TRBV10-3 | . | TGTGCCATCAGTGAAGCGGGGGCCCAAGAGACCCAGTACTTC | CAISEAGAQETQYF
. | TRBJ1-1 | TRBV4-1 | . | TGCGCCAGCAGCCATTTACCGGGGCCAGGGGAAGCTTTCTTT | CASSHLPGPGEAFF
. | TRBJ2-5 | TRBV27 | . | TGTGCCAGCAGTTTCTCCCCCAGGCGCCGGGACTCCCAAGAGACCCAGTACTTC | CASSFSPRRRDSQETQYF
. | TRBJ1-2 | TRBV5-8 | few | TGTGCCAGCAGCTTGGGGTCAGGGTCTGAGGGCTACACCTTC | CASSLGSGSEGYTF
TRBD2 | TRBJ2-7 | TRBV30 | . | TGTGCCTGGAGTAAAACCGGGACTAGCGGGAGTAGGAGCGAGCAGTACTTC | CAWSKTGTSGSRSEQYF
. | TRBJ2-7 | TRBV10-3 | . | TGTGCCATCAGTGAGATGACAGTCTACGAGCAGTACTTC | CAISEMTVYEQYF
. | TRBJ2-2 | TRBV30 | once | TGTGCTTCACCCAAGGGGCAGGGCGGCACCGGGGAGCTGTTTTTT | CASPKGQGGTGELFF
. | TRBJ2-5 | TRBV7-2 | . | TGTGCCAGCAGCTTAGCGCTACGGGGTCGCCAAGAGACCCAGTACTTC | CASSLALRGRQETQYF
. | TRBJ1-3 | TRBV7-2 | . | TGTGCCAGCAGCTTACCAGGGTTTGGAAACACCATATATTTT | CASSLPGFGNTIYF
. | TRBJ2-3 | TRBV7-8 | . | TGTGCCAGCAGCCAGAGGGGGGTCGGCACAGATACGCAGTATTTT | CASSQRGVGTDTQYF
TRBD1 | TRBJ2-1 | TRBV5-7 | . | TGTGCCAGCAGCGCGGACAGGGGACTACACAATGAGCAGTTCTTC | CASSADRGLHNEQFF
. | TRBJ2-7 | TRBV7-6 | . | TGTGCCAGCAGCTTAGGGGACGGGGACACCCTATACGAGCAGTACTTC | CASSLGDGDTLYEQYF
. | TRBJ1-1 | TRBV5-6 | . | TGTGCCAGCAGCTTGGGCCTGGCCAACACTGAAGCTTTCTTT | CASSLGLANTEAFF
TRBD1 | TRBJ1-6 | TRBV5-4 | . | TGTGCCAGCAGCGTAGGGGGCGCCCGGAATTCACCCCTCCACTTT | CASSVGGARNSPLHF
TRBD2 | TRBJ2-5 | TRBV27 | few | TGTGCCAGCAGTTTTCGAGTATCGGTAGCGGGAGGCACCCAAGAGACCCAGTACTTC | CASSFRVSVAGGTQETQYF